This T cell receptor (beta chain) was found in a study of shared clonotypes between healthy human individuals. CD8 cells regarded as naive lacked CD45RO, were positively chosen for CCR7, and omitted terminally differentiated effector memory CD45RA+ cells. Only in-frame clones appear in the TCRdb table, and some are missing; sequencing was by immunoSEQ multiplex PCR. The repertoire has roughly 890,000 clones, 92% of them found once; the top ten carry around 24%. The V gene lost 4 bases and the J gene lost 6 bases, with 10 bases spanning the gap. The CDR3 has 12 residues. Looked up from germline, CDR1 is LGHNA and CDR2 is YNFKEQ.

The J gene is TRBJ2-7, the V gene TRBV4-2; D tentatively reads TRBD1 or TRBD2 (5 bases each). Sequences were obtained from naive CD8+ T cells sorted from blood. The receptor was derived from a man aged 25 to 40 in good health. CDR3 residues: CASSLPGTEQYF. Here the CDR3 DNA reads TGTGCCAGCAGCCTCCCCGGGACCGAGCAGTACTTC.